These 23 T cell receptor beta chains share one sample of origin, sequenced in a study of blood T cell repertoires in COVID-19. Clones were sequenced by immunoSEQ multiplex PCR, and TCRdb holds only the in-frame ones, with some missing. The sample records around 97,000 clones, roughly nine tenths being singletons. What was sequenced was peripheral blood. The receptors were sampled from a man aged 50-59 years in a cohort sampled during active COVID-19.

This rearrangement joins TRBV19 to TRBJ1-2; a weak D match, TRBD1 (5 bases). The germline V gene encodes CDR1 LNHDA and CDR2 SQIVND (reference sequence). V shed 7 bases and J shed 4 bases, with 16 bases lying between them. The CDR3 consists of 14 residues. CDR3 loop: CASTRGGSGYGYTF. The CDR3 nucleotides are TGTGCCAGTACCCGGGGGGGATCGGGCTATGGCTACACCTTC.

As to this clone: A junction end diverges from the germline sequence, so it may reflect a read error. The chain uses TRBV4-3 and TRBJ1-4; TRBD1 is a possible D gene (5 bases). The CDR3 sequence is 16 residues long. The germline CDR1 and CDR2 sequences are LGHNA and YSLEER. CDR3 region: CASNQDLGGTYEKLFF. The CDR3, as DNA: TGCGCCAGCAACCAAGATCTCGGCGGGACCTACGAAAAACTGTTTTTT.

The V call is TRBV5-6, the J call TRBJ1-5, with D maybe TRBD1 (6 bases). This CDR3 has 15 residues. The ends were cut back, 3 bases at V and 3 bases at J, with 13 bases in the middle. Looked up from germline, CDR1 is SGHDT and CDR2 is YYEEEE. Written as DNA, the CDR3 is TGTGCCAGCAGCTCACAAGGGGGAATCAATCAGCCCCAGCATTTT. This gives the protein CASSSQGGINQPQHF. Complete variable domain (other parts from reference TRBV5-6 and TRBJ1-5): DAGVTQSPTHLIKTRGQQVTLRCSPKSGHDTVSWYQQALGQGPQFIFQYYEEEERQRGNFPDRFSGHQFPNYSSELNVNALLLGDSALYLCASSSQGGINQPQHFGDGTRLSIL.

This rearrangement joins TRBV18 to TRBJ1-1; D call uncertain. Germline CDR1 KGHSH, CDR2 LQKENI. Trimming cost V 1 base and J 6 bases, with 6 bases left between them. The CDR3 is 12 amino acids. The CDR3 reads CASSPLYSEAFF. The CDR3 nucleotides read TGTGCCAGCTCACCACTCTACTCTGAAGCTTTCTTT.

The CDR3 loop reads CASSQGLQVYTEAFF. The CDR3, as DNA: TGCGCCAGCAGCCAAGGCTTACAGGTTTACACTGAAGCTTTCTTT. This chain connects TRBV4-3 to TRBJ1-1, with D tentatively TRBD1 (5 bases). Between the trimmed V and J ends, which lost 1 base and 3 bases, there was a span of 12 bases. CDR3 length: 15 residues. Germline values: CDR1 LGHNA, CDR2 YSLEER.

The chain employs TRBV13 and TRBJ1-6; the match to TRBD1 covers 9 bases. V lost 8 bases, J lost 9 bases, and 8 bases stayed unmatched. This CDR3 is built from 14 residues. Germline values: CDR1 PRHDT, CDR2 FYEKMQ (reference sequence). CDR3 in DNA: TGTGCCAGCCGCCCGGGACAGGGAACTTCACCCCTCCACTTT. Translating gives CASRPGQGTSPLHF.

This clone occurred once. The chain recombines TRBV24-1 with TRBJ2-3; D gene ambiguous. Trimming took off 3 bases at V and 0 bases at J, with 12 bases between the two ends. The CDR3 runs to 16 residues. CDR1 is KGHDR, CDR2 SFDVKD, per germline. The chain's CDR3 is CATSDLEYASTDTQYF. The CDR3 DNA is TGTGCCACCAGTGATCTGGAGTACGCGAGCACAGATACGCAGTATTTT.

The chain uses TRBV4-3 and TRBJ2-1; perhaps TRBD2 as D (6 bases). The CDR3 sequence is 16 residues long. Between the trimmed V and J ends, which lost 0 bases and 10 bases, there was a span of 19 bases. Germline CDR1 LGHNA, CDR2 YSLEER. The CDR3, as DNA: TGCGCCAGCAGCCAAGACTACGGGGGTTCGCGGGCGGAGCAGTTCTTC. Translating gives CASSQDYGGSRAEQFF.

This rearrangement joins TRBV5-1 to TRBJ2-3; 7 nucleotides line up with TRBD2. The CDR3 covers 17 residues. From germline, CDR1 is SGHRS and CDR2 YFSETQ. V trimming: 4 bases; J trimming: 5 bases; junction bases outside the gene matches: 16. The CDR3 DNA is TGCGCCAGCAGCCCAGAGCGGGGAGTTAAACTAGGAGATACGCAGTATTTT. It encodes CASSPERGVKLGDTQYF.

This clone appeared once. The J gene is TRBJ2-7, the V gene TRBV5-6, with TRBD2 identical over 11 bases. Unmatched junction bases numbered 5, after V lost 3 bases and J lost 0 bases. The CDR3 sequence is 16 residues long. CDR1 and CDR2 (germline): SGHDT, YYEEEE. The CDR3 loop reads CASSYAGTSGSYEQYF. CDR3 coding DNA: TGTGCCAGCAGCTATGCTGGGACTAGCGGCTCCTACGAGCAGTACTTC.

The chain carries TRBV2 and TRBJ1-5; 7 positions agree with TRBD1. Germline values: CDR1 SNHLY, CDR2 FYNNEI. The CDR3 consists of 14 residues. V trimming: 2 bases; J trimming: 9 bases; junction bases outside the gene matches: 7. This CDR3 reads CASSERGRTGPQHF. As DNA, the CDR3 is TGTGCCAGCAGTGAAAGGGGGCGGACTGGGCCCCAGCATTTT.

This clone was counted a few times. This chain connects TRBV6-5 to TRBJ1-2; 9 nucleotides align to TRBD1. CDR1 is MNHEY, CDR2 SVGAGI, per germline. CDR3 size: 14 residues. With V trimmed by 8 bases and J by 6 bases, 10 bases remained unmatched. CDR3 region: CASLGGTGLNGYTF. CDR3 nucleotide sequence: TGTGCCAGCCTTGGGGGGACAGGGCTAAATGGCTACACCTTC.

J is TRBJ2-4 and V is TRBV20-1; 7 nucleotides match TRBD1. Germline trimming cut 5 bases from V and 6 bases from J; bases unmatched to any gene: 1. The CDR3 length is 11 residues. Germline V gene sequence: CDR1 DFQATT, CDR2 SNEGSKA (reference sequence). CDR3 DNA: TGCAGTGCTGGGGACAGAAACATTCAGTACTTC. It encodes CSAGDRNIQYF.

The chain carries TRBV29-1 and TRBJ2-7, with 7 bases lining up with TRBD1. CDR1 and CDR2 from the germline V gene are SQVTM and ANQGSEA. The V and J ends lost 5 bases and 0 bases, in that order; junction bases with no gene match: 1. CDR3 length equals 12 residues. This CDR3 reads CSVWDSSYEQYF. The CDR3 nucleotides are TGCAGCGTTTGGGACAGCTCCTACGAGCAGTACTTC.

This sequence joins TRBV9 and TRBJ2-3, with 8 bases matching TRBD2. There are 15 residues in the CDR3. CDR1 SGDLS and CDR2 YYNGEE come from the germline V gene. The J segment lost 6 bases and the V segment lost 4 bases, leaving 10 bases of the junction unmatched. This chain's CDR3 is CASSTSGLVTDTQYF. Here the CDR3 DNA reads TGTGCCAGCAGCACCTCGGGACTAGTAACCGATACGCAGTATTTT.

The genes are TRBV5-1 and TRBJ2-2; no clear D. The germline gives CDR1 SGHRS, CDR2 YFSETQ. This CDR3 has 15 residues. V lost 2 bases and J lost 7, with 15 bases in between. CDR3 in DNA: TGCGCCAGCAGCTTCTATACCTCAGGCAGCGGGGAGCTGTTTTTT. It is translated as CASSFYTSGSGELFF.

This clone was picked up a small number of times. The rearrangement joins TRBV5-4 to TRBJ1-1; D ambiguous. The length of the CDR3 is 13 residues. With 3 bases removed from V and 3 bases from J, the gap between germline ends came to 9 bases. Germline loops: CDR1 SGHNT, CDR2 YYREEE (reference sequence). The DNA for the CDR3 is TGTGCCAGCAGCTCGGGGAGGGACACTGAAGCTTTCTTT. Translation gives CASSSGRDTEAFF.

The CDR3 DNA is TGCAGTGCCAGGGGACCCGTCGGCTACACCTTC. Residues: CSARGPVGYTF. This chain connects TRBV20-1 to TRBJ1-2, with a weak D call TRBD1 (6 bases). This CDR3 has 11 amino acids. Germline V lookup: CDR1 DFQATT, CDR2 SNEGSKA (reference sequence). With 6 bases removed from V and 8 bases from J, the gap between germline ends came to 13 bases.

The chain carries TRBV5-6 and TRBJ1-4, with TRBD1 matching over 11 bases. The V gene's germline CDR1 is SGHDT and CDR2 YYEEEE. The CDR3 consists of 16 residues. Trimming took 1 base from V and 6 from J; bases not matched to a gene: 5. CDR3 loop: CASSLPGQGDDEKLFF. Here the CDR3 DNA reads TGTGCCAGCAGCTTGCCGGGACAGGGGGATGATGAAAAACTGTTTTTT.

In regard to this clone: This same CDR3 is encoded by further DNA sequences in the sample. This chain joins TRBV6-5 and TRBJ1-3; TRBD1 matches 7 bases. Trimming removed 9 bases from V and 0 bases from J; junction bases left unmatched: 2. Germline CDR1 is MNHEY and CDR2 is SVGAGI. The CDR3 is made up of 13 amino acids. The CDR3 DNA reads TGTGCCAGTCGGGACAGCTCTGGAAACACCATATATTTT. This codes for CASRDSSGNTIYF.

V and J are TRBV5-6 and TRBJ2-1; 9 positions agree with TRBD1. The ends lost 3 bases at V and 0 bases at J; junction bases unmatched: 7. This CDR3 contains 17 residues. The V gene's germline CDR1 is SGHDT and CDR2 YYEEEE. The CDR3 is CASSWGRGQGSYNEQFF. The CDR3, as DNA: TGTGCCAGCAGCTGGGGGAGGGGACAGGGCTCCTACAATGAGCAGTTCTTC.

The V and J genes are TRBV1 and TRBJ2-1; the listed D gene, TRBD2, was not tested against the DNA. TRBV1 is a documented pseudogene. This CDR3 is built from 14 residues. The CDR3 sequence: CTSRLGTTYNEQFF. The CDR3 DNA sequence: TGCACCAGCAGGCTAGGGACTACCTACAATGAGCAGTTCTTC.

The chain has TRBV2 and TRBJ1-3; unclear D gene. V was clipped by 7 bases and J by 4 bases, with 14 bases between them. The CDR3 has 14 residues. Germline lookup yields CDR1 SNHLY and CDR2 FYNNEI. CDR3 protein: CASNEAPGGNTIYF. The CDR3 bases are TGTGCCAGCAACGAAGCTCCAGGAGGAAACACCATATATTTT.